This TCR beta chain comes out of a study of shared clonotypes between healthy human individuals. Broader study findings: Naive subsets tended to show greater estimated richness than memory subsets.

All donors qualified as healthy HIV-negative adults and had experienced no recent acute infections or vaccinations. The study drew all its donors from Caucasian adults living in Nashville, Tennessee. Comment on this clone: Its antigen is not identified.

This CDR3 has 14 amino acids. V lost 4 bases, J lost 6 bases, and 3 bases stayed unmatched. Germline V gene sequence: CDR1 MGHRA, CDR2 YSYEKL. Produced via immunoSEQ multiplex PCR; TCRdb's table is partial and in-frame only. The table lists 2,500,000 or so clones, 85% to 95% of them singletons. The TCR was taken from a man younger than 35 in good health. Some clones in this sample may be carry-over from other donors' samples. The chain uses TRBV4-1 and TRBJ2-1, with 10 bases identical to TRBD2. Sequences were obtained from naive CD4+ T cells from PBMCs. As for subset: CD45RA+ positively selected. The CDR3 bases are TGCGCCAGCAGCCCACTAGCGGGACGCAATGAGCAGTTCTTC. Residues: CASSPLAGRNEQFF.